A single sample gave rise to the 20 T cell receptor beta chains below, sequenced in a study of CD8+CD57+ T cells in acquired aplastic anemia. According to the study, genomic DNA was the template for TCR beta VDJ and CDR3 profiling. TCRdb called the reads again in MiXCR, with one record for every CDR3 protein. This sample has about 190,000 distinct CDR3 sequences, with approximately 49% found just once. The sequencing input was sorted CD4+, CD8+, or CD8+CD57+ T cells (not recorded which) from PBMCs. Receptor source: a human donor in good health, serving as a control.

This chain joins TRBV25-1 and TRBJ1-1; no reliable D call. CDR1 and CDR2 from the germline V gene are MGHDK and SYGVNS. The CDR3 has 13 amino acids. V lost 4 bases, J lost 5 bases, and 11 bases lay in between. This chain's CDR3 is CASSGGSGTEAFF. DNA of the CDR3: TGTGCCAGCAGTGGGGGTTCGGGGACTGAAGCTTTCTTT.

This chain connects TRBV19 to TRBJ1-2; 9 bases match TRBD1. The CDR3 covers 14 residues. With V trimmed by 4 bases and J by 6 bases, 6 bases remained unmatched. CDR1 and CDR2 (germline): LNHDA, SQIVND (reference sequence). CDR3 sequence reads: CASSTRTGEHGYTF. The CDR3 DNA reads TGTGCCAGTAGTACCCGGACAGGGGAGCATGGCTACACCTTC.

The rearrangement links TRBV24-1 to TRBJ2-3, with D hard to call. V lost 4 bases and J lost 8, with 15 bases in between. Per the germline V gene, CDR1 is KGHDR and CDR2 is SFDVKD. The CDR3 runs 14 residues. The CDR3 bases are TGTGCCACCAGTGAGCCTCTGACTGCTGGTACGCAGTATTTT. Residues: CATSEPLTAGTQYF.

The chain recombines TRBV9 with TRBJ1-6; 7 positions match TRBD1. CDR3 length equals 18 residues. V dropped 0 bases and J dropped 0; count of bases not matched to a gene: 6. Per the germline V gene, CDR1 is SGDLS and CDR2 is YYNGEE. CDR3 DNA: TGTGCCAGCAGCGTAGCAACAGGGGCCGGCTCCTATAATTCACCCCTCCACTTT. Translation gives CASSVATGAGSYNSPLHF.

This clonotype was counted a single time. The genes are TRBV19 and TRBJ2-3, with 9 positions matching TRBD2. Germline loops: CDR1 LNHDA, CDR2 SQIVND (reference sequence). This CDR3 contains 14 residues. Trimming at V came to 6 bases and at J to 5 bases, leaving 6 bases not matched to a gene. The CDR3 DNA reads TGTGCCAGTAGGGCGGGAGGGCCTATAGATACGCAGTATTTT. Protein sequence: CASRAGGPIDTQYF.

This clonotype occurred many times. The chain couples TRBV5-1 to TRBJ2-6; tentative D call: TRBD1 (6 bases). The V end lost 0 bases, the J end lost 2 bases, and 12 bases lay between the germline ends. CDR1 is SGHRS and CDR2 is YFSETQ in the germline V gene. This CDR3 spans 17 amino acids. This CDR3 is CASSLAGKGAGANVLTF. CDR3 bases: TGCGCCAGCAGCTTGGCCGGGAAGGGGGCTGGGGCCAACGTCCTGACTTTC.

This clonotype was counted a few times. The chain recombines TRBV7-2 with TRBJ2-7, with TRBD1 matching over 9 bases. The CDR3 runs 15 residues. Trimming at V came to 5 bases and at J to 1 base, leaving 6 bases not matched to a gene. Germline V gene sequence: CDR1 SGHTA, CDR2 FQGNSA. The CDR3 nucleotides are TGTGCCAGCAGCCAACAGACAGGGGGATCCTACGAGCAGTACTTC. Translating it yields CASSQQTGGSYEQYF.

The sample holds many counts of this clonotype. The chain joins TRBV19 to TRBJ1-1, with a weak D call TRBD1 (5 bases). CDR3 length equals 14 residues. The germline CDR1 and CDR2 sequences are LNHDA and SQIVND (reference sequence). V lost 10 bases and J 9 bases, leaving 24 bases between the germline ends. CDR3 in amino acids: CATKPGTEYTQAFF. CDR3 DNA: TGTGCCACCAAACCCGGGACTGAATATACCCAAGCTTTCTTT.

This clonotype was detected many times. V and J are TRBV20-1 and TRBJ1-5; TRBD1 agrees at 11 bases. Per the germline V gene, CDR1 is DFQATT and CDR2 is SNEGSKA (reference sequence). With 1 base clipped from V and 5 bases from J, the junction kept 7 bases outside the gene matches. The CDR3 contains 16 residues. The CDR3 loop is CSARGTGTGGYQPQHF. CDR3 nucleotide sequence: TGCAGTGCTAGAGGGACCGGGACAGGGGGATATCAGCCCCAGCATTTT.

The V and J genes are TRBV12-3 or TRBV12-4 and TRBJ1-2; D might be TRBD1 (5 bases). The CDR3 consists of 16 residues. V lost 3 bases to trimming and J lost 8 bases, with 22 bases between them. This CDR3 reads CASSLRDGRPSWGYTF. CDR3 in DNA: TGTGCCAGCAGTTTGAGGGACGGACGACCTTCGTGGGGCTACACCTTC.

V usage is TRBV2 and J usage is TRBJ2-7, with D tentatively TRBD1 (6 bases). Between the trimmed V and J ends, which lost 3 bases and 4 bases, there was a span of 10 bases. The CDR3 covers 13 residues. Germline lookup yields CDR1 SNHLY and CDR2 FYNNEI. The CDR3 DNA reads TGTGCCAGCAGTGAGGGGGCGGTGTACGAGCAGTACTTC. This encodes CASSEGAVYEQYF.

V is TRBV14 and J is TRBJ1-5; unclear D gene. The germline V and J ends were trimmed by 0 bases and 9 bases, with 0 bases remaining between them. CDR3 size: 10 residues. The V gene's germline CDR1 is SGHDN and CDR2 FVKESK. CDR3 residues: CASSQEPQHF. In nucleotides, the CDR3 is TGTGCCAGCAGCCAAGAGCCCCAGCATTTT.

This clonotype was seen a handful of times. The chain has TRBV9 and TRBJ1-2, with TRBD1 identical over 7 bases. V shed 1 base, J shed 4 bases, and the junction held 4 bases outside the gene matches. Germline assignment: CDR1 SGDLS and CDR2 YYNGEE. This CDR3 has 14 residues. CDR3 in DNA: TGTGCCAGCAGCGTATCGGCAGGGGGCTATGGCTACACCTTC. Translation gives CASSVSAGGYGYTF. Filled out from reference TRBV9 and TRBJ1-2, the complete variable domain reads DSGVTQTPKHLITATGQRVTLRCSPRSGDLSVYWYQQSLDQGLQFLIQYYNGEERAKGNILERFSAQQFPDLHSELNLSSLELGDSALYFCASSVSAGGYGYTFGSGTRLTVV.

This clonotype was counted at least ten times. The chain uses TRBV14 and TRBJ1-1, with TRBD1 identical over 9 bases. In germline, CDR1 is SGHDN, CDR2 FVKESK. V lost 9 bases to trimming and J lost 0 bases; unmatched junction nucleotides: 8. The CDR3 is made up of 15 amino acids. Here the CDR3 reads CASGQGRGLNTEAFF. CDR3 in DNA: TGTGCCAGTGGACAGGGGAGGGGGCTGAACACTGAAGCTTTCTTT.

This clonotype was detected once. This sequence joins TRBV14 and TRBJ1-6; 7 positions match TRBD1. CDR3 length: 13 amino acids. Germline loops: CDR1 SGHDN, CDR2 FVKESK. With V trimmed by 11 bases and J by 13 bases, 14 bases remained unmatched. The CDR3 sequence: CAGKPTGRGPLHF. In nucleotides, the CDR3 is TGTGCCGGCAAACCGACAGGGAGAGGGCCCCTCCACTTT.

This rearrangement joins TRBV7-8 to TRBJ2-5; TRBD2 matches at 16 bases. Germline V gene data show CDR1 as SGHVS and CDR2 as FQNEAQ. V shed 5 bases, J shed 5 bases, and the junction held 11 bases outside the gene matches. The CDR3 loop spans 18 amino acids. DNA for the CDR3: TGTGCCAGCAGCAAACGCGGCGGGACTAGCGGGGGGGGGGAGACCCAGTACTTC. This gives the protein CASSKRGGTSGGGETQYF.

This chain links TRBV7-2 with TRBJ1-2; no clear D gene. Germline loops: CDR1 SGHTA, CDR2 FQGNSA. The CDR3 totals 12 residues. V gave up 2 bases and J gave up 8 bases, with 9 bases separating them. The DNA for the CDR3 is TGTGCCAGCAGCTTATCGAGGCAGGGCTACACCTTC. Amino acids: CASSLSRQGYTF.

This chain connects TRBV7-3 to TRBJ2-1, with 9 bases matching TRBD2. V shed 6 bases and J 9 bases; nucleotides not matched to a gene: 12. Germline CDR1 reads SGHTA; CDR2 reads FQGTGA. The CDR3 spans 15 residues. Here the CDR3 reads CASSLRAGGPSEQFF. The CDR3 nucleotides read TGTGCCAGCAGTCTTAGGGCGGGGGGGCCGAGTGAGCAGTTCTTC.

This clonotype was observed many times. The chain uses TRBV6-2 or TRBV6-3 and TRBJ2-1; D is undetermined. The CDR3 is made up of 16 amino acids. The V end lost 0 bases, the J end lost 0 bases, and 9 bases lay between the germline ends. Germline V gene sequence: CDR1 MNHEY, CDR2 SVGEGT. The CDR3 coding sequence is TGTGCCAGCAGTTACTCTCCAGACTCCTCCTACAATGAGCAGTTCTTC. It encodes CASSYSPDSSYNEQFF.

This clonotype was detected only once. CDR3 residues: CATEGKWGTEAFF. DNA for the CDR3: TGTGCCACCGAGGGAAAGTGGGGCACTGAAGCTTTCTTT. The chain uses TRBV15 and TRBJ1-1; D remains ambiguous. The CDR3 runs 13 residues. V gave up 8 bases and J gave up 4 bases, with 14 bases separating them. Germline V gives CDR1 LNHNV, CDR2 YYDKDF (reference sequence).